The 23 T cell receptor beta chains given below trace back to one sample, sequenced in a study of blood T cell repertoires in COVID-19 (dated by TCRdb to the early 2020s). The method behind the library was the immunoSEQ multiplex PCR assay. Entries here come from immuneACCESS through TCRdb and include only in-frame sequences with V and J called. Some clones fail to appear in such tables; in the studies checked, an unresolved V gene covers under half of the shortfall, and the cause of the remainder is unknown. In all, the sample holds more than 100,000 clones, and 82% of those were seen once. About 4.2% of the sample is in the top ten clones. Sequenced material: peripheral blood. These receptors were obtained from a woman aged 70 to 79 with acute or convalescent COVID-19.

The V call is TRBV3-1 (or the pseudogene TRBV3-2), the J call TRBJ2-7, with D maybe TRBD1 (6 bases). The germline CDR1 and CDR2 sequences are LGHDT and YNNKEL (reference sequence). This CDR3 region has 15 residues. The ends were cut back, 0 bases at V and 9 bases at J, with 18 bases in the middle. The DNA for the CDR3 is TGTGCCAGCAGCCAAGACCCAGGGGCCCCCGTAGGGCAGTACGTC. This translates into CASSQDPGAPVGQYV.

The rearrangement links TRBV7-2 to TRBJ2-5; 7 nucleotides agree with TRBD1. The germline gives CDR1 SGHTA, CDR2 FQGNSA. Trimming took 6 bases from V and 5 from J; bases not matched to a gene: 3. The CDR3 sequence is 12 residues long. The CDR3 spells CASRSRGETQYF. CDR3 DNA sequence: TGTGCCAGCAGAAGCAGGGGGGAGACCCAGTACTTC.

The chain carries TRBV7-2 and TRBJ2-7; 12 nucleotides agree with TRBD2. Unmatched junction bases numbered 3, after V lost 4 bases and J lost 5 bases. Germline V gene lookup returns CDR1 SGHTA and CDR2 FQGNSA. The CDR3 has 14 residues. The CDR3 nucleotides read TGTGCCAGCAGCTGGCCTAGCGGGGGGGACGAGCAGTACTTC. This translates into CASSWPSGGDEQYF. Full variable domain (remainder filled in from reference TRBV7-2 and TRBJ2-7): GAGVSQSPSNKVTEKGKDVELRCDPISGHTALYWYRQSLGQGLEFLIYFQGNSAPDKSGLPSDRFSAERTGGSVSTLTIQRTQQEDSAVYLCASSWPSGGDEQYFGPGTRLTVT.

This chain connects TRBV6-5 to TRBJ2-1; 9 positions match TRBD1. The CDR3 loop spans 15 amino acids. After removal of 5 bases from V and 0 bases from J, the junction contained 2 bases not matched to a gene. Looked up from germline, CDR1 is MNHEY and CDR2 is SVGAGI. The CDR3 region is CASSRTGVSYNEQFF. The CDR3 DNA sequence: TGTGCCAGCAGTCGGACAGGGGTCTCCTACAATGAGCAGTTCTTC.

V usage is TRBV6-2 or TRBV6-3 and J usage is TRBJ2-2, with a weak D call TRBD2 (5 bases). The CDR3 spans 17 residues. Germline CDR1 and CDR2: MNHEY and SVGEGT. Between the trimmed V and J ends, which lost 0 bases and 5 bases, there was a span of 16 bases. This chain's CDR3 is CASSYSTGLGRTGELFF. The CDR3 DNA is TGTGCCAGCAGTTACTCGACGGGTCTGGGGAGAACCGGGGAGCTGTTTTTT.

The rearrangement uses TRBV4-1 and TRBJ2-1; TRBD2 matches 12 bases. V lost 0 bases, J lost 3 bases, and 3 bases stayed unmatched. The CDR3 is 17 amino acids. Germline loops: CDR1 MGHRA, CDR2 YSYEKL. This chain's CDR3 is CASSQELLAGGYNEQFF. The DNA for the CDR3 is TGCGCCAGCAGCCAAGAACTACTAGCGGGGGGCTACAATGAGCAGTTCTTC.

The chain is built from TRBV5-6 and TRBJ2-1; TRBD2 matches 8 bases. The CDR3 sequence is 16 residues long. Germline lookup yields CDR1 SGHDT and CDR2 YYEEEE. J lost 5 bases, V lost 2 bases, and 9 bases had no gene match. CDR3 in amino acids: CASSFFSRGGHNEQFF. The DNA of the CDR3 is TGTGCCAGCAGCTTTTTTTCCCGGGGGGGCCACAATGAGCAGTTCTTC.

This clone was counted only a few times. J is TRBJ1-2 and V is TRBV9; 10 bases line up with TRBD1. V was pared by 3 bases and J by 3 bases, with 2 bases of the junction left unmatched. From germline, CDR1 is SGDLS and CDR2 YYNGEE. CDR3 size: 14 residues. DNA of the CDR3: TGTGCCAGCAGCGCCGGACAGGGGGACTATGGCTACACCTTC. Translation: CASSAGQGDYGYTF.

The J gene is TRBJ2-1, the V gene TRBV25-1, with TRBD2 as a possible D gene (5 bases). Between the trimmed V and J ends, which lost 2 bases and 4 bases, there was a span of 12 bases. The CDR3 is 15 amino acids. Germline CDR1 is MGHDK and CDR2 is SYGVNS. This chain's CDR3 is CASSETGRGYNEQFF. The CDR3, as DNA: TGTGCCAGCAGTGAAACGGGGAGAGGGTACAATGAGCAGTTCTTC. The full variable domain, in which reference TRBV25-1 and TRBJ2-1 provide the parts outside the CDR3, is EADIYQTPRYLVIGTGKKITLECSQTMGHDKMYWYQQDPGMELHLIHYSYGVNSTEKGDLSSESTVSRIRTEHFPLTLESARPSHTSQYLCASSETGRGYNEQFFGPGTRLTVL.

The chain uses TRBV19 and TRBJ1-4; TRBD1 matches 12 bases. The CDR3 runs to 13 residues. J lost 8 bases, V lost 6 bases, and 1 base had no gene match. Per the germline V gene, CDR1 is LNHDA and CDR2 is SQIVND (reference sequence). In DNA form, the CDR3 reads TGTGCCAGTAGGGGGACAGGGGGCGAAAAACTGTTTTTT. Protein: CASRGTGGEKLFF. Based on the CDR3 plus reference TRBV19 and TRBJ1-4, the full variable domain is DGGITQSPKYLFRKEGQNVTLSCEQNLNHDAMYWYRQDPGQGLRLIYYSQIVNDFQKGDIAEGYSVSREKKESFPLTVTSAQKNPTAFYLCASRGTGGEKLFFGSGTQLSVL.

This chain links TRBV4-3 with TRBJ1-1, with a possible D match to TRBD1 (5 bases). Germline V gene sequence: CDR1 LGHNA, CDR2 YSLEER. This CDR3 region has 14 residues. With 0 bases removed from V and 6 bases from J, the gap between germline ends came to 11 bases. CDR3 region: CASSQDGAGSEAFF. The CDR3 DNA is TGCGCCAGCAGCCAAGATGGAGCAGGGTCTGAAGCTTTCTTT.

This clone was detected a few times. This chain links TRBV14 with TRBJ1-2, with unresolved D. The V gene's germline CDR1 is SGHDN and CDR2 FVKESK. V was clipped by 0 bases and J by 4 bases, with 9 bases between them. The CDR3 covers 14 residues. CDR3 region: CASSQDRGRYGYTF. Here the CDR3 DNA reads TGTGCCAGCAGCCAAGATCGTGGGCGCTATGGCTACACCTTC.

The chain carries TRBV5-1 and TRBJ2-1; D is possibly TRBD2 (6 bases). Per the germline V gene, CDR1 is SGHRS and CDR2 is YFSETQ. Trimming took 0 bases from V and 7 from J, leaving 20 bases between them. This CDR3 region has 17 residues. CDR3 DNA sequence: TGCGCCAGCAGCTTGGTATTTCAGGTTGGGGGGATAAATGAGCAGTTCTTC. This sequence encodes CASSLVFQVGGINEQFF.

The V gene is TRBV27, the J gene TRBJ2-2; tentative D call: TRBD2 (5 bases). Germline V gives CDR1 MNHEY, CDR2 SMNVEV (reference sequence). Trimming cost V 8 bases and J 6 bases, with 16 bases left between them. This CDR3 is 14 amino acids long. This CDR3 is CASQFLSGSGELFF. In nucleotides, the CDR3 is TGTGCCAGCCAATTCCTTTCGGGGTCCGGGGAGCTGTTTTTT.

Comment on this clone: Other DNA sequences in this sample translate to the same CDR3. The chain joins TRBV18 to TRBJ1-3, with 9 bases lining up with TRBD1. J gave up 7 bases and V 3 bases, and 4 bases lay outside the gene matches. In germline, CDR1 is KGHSH, CDR2 LQKENI. This CDR3 comprises 14 residues. The CDR3 sequence is CASSPDRGSNTIYF. In nucleotides, the CDR3 is TGTGCCAGCTCACCGGACAGGGGAAGCAACACCATATATTTT.

The chain carries TRBV7-8 and TRBJ1-4; 10 positions agree with TRBD1. From germline, CDR1 is SGHVS and CDR2 FQNEAQ. V shed 7 bases and J 8 bases; nucleotides not matched to a gene: 13. The CDR3 contains 16 residues. The CDR3 coding sequence is TGTGCCAGCACCGAAGCGAGACAGGGGGCGAGGGAAAAACTGTTTTTT. Encoded protein: CASTEARQGAREKLFF.

The gene calls are TRBV3-1 (or the pseudogene TRBV3-2) and TRBJ1-5, with 8 bases matching TRBD1. Looked up from germline, CDR1 is LGHDT and CDR2 is YNNKEL (reference sequence). The V and J ends lost 4 bases and 0 bases, in that order; junction bases with no gene match: 5. The CDR3 totals 16 residues. This chain's CDR3 is CASSPPTGGSNQPQHF. In nucleotides, the CDR3 is TGTGCCAGCAGCCCCCCTACAGGGGGTAGCAATCAGCCCCAGCATTTT.

This clone has only one observation. The chain uses TRBV18 and TRBJ2-1, with a possible D match to TRBD1 (5 bases). V dropped 0 bases and J dropped 7 bases, with 7 bases sitting between them. This CDR3 contains 13 residues. Germline CDR1 KGHSH, CDR2 LQKENI. The CDR3 DNA is TGTGCCAGCTCACCACCGTCAGGGAATGAGCAGTTCTTC. Protein sequence: CASSPPSGNEQFF.

This chain joins TRBV6-5 and TRBJ1-2; D ambiguous. The CDR3 contains 13 residues. The V gene lost 10 bases and the J gene lost 4 bases, with 16 bases spanning the gap. The germline CDR1 and CDR2 sequences are MNHEY and SVGAGI. In DNA, the CDR3 is TGTGCCACGGGGAGGACGGGCCTCTATGGCTACACCTTC. Translating gives CATGRTGLYGYTF.

The V and J genes are TRBV2 and TRBJ1-1; D is unclear. The germline gives CDR1 SNHLY, CDR2 FYNNEI. The CDR3 is 15 residues long. V lost 5 bases, J lost 1 base, and 14 bases lay in between. CDR3 in amino acids: CASSLGFEGNTEAFF. Here the CDR3 DNA reads TGTGCCAGCAGTCTCGGTTTTGAGGGGAACACTGAAGCTTTCTTT.

V gene TRBV5-4 combines with J gene TRBJ2-3; 9 bases are shared with TRBD2. The J segment lost 2 bases and the V segment lost 7 bases, leaving 14 bases of the junction unmatched. This CDR3 region has 17 residues. In germline, CDR1 is SGHNT, CDR2 YYREEE (reference sequence). The chain's CDR3 is CASFGGASGVITDTQYF. CDR3 nucleotides: TGTGCCAGCTTTGGGGGGGCTAGCGGGGTAATCACAGATACGCAGTATTTT. Combining the CDR3 with reference TRBV5-4 and TRBJ2-3 gives the whole variable domain ETGVTQSPTHLIKTRGQQVTLRCSSQSGHNTVSWYQQALGQGPQFIFQYYREEENGRGNFPPRFSGLQFPNYSSELNVNALELDDSALYLCASFGGASGVITDTQYFGPGTRLTVL.

V and J are TRBV2 and TRBJ1-2, with no clear D. The germline V and J ends were trimmed by 8 bases and 5 bases, with 18 bases remaining between them. The CDR3 is made up of 14 amino acids. Germline CDR1 and CDR2: SNHLY and FYNNEI. The CDR3 loop is CASFESGGGYGYTF. The CDR3, as DNA: TGTGCCAGCTTCGAGTCAGGAGGCGGATATGGCTACACCTTC.

This clone was picked up many times. The gene calls are TRBV11-3 and TRBJ2-7, with 9 bases that match TRBD1. CDR3 length: 16 residues. After removal of 2 bases from V and 7 bases from J, the junction contained 12 bases not matched to a gene. The germline CDR1 and CDR2 sequences are SGHNT and YENEEA. The CDR3 is CASSLRVGTGSLEQYF. The CDR3, as DNA: TGTGCCAGCAGCTTAAGGGTCGGGACAGGGTCTTTGGAGCAGTACTTC.